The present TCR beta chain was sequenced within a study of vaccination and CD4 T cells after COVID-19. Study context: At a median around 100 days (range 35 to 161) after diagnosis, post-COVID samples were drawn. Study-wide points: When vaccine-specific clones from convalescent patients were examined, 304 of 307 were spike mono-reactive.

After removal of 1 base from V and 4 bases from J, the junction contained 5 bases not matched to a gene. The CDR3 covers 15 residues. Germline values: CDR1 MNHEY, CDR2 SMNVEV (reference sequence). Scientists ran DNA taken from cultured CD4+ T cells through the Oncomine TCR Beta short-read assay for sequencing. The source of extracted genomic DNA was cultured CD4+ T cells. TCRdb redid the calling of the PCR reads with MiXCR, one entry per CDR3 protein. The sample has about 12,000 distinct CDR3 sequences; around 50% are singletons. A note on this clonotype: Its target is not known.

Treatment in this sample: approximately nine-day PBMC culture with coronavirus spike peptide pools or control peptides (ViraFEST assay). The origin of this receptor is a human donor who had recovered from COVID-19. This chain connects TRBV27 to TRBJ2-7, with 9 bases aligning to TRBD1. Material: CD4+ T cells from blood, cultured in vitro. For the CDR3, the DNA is TGTGCCAGCAGTTTATTGGGACAGGGCTTATACGAGCAGTACTTC. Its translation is CASSLLGQGLYEQYF.